This T cell receptor (beta chain) was identified during a study of beta chain features in type 1 diabetes. Study outcomes and limitations: Type 1 diabetes patients had moderately but significantly shorter TCRB CDR3s in all four CD4+ subsets.

cDNA synthesis used the whole RNA isolate, giving expressed TCRB sequences. The table came from immunoSEQ multiplex PCR; TCRdb's copy has only in-frame clones and leaves some out. The data show a few hundred thousand clones, 16% seen once. Trimming shortened V by 5 bases and J by 4 bases, and 12 bases separated the two germline ends. The CDR3 loop spans 13 amino acids. Germline V gene sequence: CDR1 GTSNPN, CDR2 SVGIG (reference sequence). This clone turned up a few times. Its antigen is as yet unknown. This chain links TRBV30 with TRBJ2-1; D remains ambiguous. The sample comprised naive CD4+ T cells from blood. This TCR derives from a man younger than 40 with type 1 diabetes. CDR3 sequence reads: CAWGRVLYNEQFF. The CDR3 coding sequence is TGTGCCTGGGGACGGGTCTTATACAATGAGCAGTTCTTC.